This TCR beta chain was sequenced for a study of regulatory T cells in long-lasting Graves disease. Overall study results and limits: Patients with persistent disease showed a bias toward TRBV28, TRBJ1-2 and TRBJ2-5. Comparison showed that persistent patients shared more public clonotypes (fewer than 3,000) than new patients (around 1,000).

The germline V gene encodes CDR1 MDHEN and CDR2 SYDVKM. The CDR3 contains 14 residues. Losses at the gene ends were 3 bases for V and 7 bases for J; bases not matched to a gene: 7. The TCR beta library used iRepertoire HTBI primers with Arm-PCR amplification of CDR3. Using its own MiXCR run on the multiplex PCR reads, TCRdb lists one record per CDR3 protein. Among 250,000 or so distinct CDR3 sequences listed, 20% to 25% were seen once. This clonotype was counted ten times or more. Its antigen is still unknown. Time point: newly diagnosed GD, antithyroid drugs for less than 3 months. Generation of the TCR library employed RNA extracted from PBMCs. The authors drew patients from an endocrinology department in Xi'an, China. Nine milliliters of peripheral blood were taken and placed in EDTA tubes.

The chain carries TRBV28 and TRBJ2-3; 7 bases fit TRBD1. Sequencing used peripheral blood mononuclear cells (PBMCs), obtained at new diagnosis, from a patient treated with antithyroid drugs. This TCR came from a female donor with Graves disease. The CDR3 DNA follows: TGTGCCAGCAGTTTCGGCAGACAGGGATATACGCAGTATTTT. It yields the protein CASSFGRQGYTQYF.